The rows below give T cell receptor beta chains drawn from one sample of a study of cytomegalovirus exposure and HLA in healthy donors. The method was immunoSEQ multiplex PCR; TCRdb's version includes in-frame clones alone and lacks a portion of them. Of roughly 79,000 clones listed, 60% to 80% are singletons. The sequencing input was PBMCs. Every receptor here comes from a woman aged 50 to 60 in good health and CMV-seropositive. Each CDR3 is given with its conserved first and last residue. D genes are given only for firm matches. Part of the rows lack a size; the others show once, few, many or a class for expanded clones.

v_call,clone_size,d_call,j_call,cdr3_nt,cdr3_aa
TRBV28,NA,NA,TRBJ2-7,TGTGCCAGCAGTCCAGGGGTATACGAGCGATACTTC,CASSPGVYERYF
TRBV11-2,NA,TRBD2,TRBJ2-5,TGTGCCAGCAGCTTAGCCTGGACTAGCGGGAGGGGCTGGGAGACCCAGTACTTC,CASSLAWTSGRGWETQYF
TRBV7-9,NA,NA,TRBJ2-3,TGTGCCAGCAGCCCCGCGGGGCGCGGGGATACGCAGTATTTT,CASSPAGRGDTQYF
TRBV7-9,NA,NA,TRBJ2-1,TGTGCTCTAGGGGTCCTTTACAATGAGCAGTTCTTC,CALGVLYNEQFF
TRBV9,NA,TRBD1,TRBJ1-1,TGTGCCAGCAGCGTTCATGAAGGGGGCCAGGCTTTCTTT,CASSVHEGGQAFF
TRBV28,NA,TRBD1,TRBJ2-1,TGTGCCAGCAGCCAAACCGGGACAGGGAAATCTGAGCAGTTCTTC,CASSQTGTGKSEQFF
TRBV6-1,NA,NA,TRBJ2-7,TGTGCCAGCAGTCCCACCGGGAGTCGATACGAGCAGTACTTC,CASSPTGSRYEQYF
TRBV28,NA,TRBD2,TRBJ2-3,TGTGCCAGCAGTTTGTTTGTCTCTAGCGGGGACTACACAGATACGCAGTATTTT,CASSLFVSSGDYTDTQYF
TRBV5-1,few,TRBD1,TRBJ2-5,TGCGCCAGCAGCATGGGACAGGGAGAAGAGACCCAGTACTTC,CASSMGQGEETQYF
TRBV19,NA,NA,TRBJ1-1,TGTGCCAGTAGTATCGGAGGGAACACTGAAGCTTTCTTT,CASSIGGNTEAFF
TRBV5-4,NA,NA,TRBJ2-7,TGTGCCAGCAGTTTAGAGGCCGCTTCCTACGAGCAGTACTTC,CASSLEAASYEQYF
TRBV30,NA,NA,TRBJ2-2,TGTGCCTGGAGTAAATTAGCGGTAACCACCGGGGAGCTGTTTTTT,CAWSKLAVTTGELFF
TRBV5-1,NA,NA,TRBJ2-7,TGCGCCAGCAGCTTGGACCTACTATGGGAGCAGTACTTC,CASSLDLLWEQYF
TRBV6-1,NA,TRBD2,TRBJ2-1,TGTGCCAGCAGTGGGGGGGGGACTAGGGTGAATGAGCAGTTCTTC,CASSGGGTRVNEQFF
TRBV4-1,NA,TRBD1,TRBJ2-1,TGCGCCAGCAGCCAAAGACAGGGGGCGGGGGAGCAGTTCTTC,CASSQRQGAGEQFF
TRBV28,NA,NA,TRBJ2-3,TGTGCCAGCACGCGGACTCGGGGGACAGATACGCAGTATTTT,CASTRTRGTDTQYF
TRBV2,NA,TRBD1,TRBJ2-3,TGTGCCAGCAGTGAAGGGGACAGGGGGACAGATACGCAGTATTTT,CASSEGDRGTDTQYF
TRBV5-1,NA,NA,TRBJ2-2,TGCGCCAGCAGCCCCACAGGGGAGGCGTTTCCCGGGGAGCTGTTTTTT,CASSPTGEAFPGELFF
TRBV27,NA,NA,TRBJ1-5,TGTGCCAGCAGTTTAATGGCAGGCAATCAGCCCCAGCATTTT,CASSLMAGNQPQHF
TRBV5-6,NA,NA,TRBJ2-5,TGTGCCAGCAGCTCCCGGACATCACAAGAGACCCAGTACTTC,CASSSRTSQETQYF
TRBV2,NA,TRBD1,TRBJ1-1,TGTGCCATTCGACAGGGGACGAACACTGAAGCTTTCTTT,CAIRQGTNTEAFF
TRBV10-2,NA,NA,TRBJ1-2,TGCGCCAGCAGTCAGGGCGGAATCAGATATGGCTACACCTTC,CASSQGGIRYGYTF
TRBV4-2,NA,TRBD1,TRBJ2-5,TGTGCCAGCAGCCAAACCGGGACAGGGCGGGGAGAGACCCAGTACTTC,CASSQTGTGRGETQYF
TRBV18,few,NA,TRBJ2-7,TGTGCCAGCTCCCAGACAACGGCCCAACCCTCCTACGAGCAGTACTTC,CASSQTTAQPSYEQYF
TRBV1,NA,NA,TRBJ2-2,TGCACCAGCAGCCACAAGCGGGAGGGCCATCACGGGGAGCTGTTTTTT,CTSSHKREGHHGELFF
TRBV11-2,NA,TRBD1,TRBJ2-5,TGTGCCAGCAGCTTTCAACAGGGGCGAGAGACCCAGTACTTC,CASSFQQGRETQYF
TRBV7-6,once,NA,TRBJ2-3,TGTGCCAGCAGCGCAACCGGGGGAGTGAGAGATACGCAGTATTTT,CASSATGGVRDTQYF
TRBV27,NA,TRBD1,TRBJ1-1,TGTGCCAGCAGTCCCGGACAGGGACGGATGAACACTGAAGCTTTCTTT,CASSPGQGRMNTEAFF
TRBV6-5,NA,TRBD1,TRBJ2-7,TGTGCCAGCAGTTCTACCGGGACAGGGGATTACGAGCAGTACTTC,CASSSTGTGDYEQYF
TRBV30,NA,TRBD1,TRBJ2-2,TGTGCCTGGAGTCTCAGGACAGGGTGGACCGGGGAGCTGTTTTTT,CAWSLRTGWTGELFF
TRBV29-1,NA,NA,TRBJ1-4,TGCAGCGTTGCAGGGGCTGGTGAAAAACTGTTTTTT,CSVAGAGEKLFF
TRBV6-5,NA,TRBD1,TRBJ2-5,TGTGCCACCCGCGGGACAGGGATCCAAGAGACCCAGTACTTC,CATRGTGIQETQYF
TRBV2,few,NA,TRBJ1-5,TGTGCCAGCAGTTCGACAGGTCCGGGAAATCAGCCCCAGCATTTT,CASSSTGPGNQPQHF
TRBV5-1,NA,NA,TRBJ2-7,TGCGCCAGCGGGGCCCAGGACGGACCATCCTACGAGCAGTACTTC,CASGAQDGPSYEQYF
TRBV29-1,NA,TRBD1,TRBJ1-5,TGCAGCGTGGAGACAGGGGGCGCGGATCAGCCCCAGCATTTT,CSVETGGADQPQHF
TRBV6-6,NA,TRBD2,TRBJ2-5,TGTGCCAGCAGTCCCCGACTAGCGGGAGGAGAGACCCAGTACTTC,CASSPRLAGGETQYF